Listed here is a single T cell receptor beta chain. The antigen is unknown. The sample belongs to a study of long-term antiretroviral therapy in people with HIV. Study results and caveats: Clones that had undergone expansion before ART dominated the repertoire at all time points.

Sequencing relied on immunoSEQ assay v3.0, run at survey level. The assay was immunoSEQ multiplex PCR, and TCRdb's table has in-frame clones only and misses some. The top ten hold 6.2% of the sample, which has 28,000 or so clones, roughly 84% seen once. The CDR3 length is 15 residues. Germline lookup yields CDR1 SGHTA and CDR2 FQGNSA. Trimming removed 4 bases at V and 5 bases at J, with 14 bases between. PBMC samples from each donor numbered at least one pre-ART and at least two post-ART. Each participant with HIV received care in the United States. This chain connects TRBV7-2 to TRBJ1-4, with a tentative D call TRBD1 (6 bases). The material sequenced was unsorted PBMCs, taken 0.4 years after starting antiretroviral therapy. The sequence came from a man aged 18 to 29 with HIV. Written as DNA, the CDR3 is TGTGCCAGCAGCTCCCAAGGACAGCCGAATGAAAAACTGTTTTTT. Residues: CASSSQGQPNEKLFF.